This T cell receptor (beta chain) was recovered during a study of blood T cells in healthy people across ages. For every donor, a draw yielded ten milliliters of peripheral blood. CDR3 length equals 17 residues. After removal of 5 bases from V and 4 bases from J, the junction contained 6 bases not matched to a gene. CDR1 is SGHTA, CDR2 FQGTGA, per germline. A second roughly 6 to 12 cycle PCR used barcoded and J-beta primers. Per sample, CDR3-containing paired-end reads numbered at least 2.5 million. TCRdb reprocessed the 5' RACE reads via MiXCR and lists one record per CDR3 protein. The sample has about 730,000 distinct CDR3 sequences, roughly 43% seen once.

The gene calls are TRBV7-3 and TRBJ2-1, with TRBD2 matching over 15 bases. Sequenced input: blood. This receptor was obtained from a woman aged 55-69 years in good health. CDR3 bases: TGTGCCAGCAGCCCGACAGGACTAGCGGGAGGGTACAATGAGCAGTTCTTC. Its protein is CASSPTGLAGGYNEQFF.